This paragraph covers one T cell receptor beta chain sequence. Its antigen is as yet unknown. The germline V gene has CDR1 SGHNT and CDR2 YYREEE (reference sequence). The CDR3 loop spans 16 amino acids. Unmatched junction bases numbered 10, after V lost 2 bases and J lost 4 bases. The sample is drawn from a study of cytomegalovirus exposure and HLA in healthy donors. Amplification used 60 Vbeta primers and 13 Jbeta primers. Produced via immunoSEQ multiplex PCR; TCRdb's table is partial and in-frame only. The profile covers roughly 290,000 clones, with around 90% appearing a single time and roughly 2.1% taken by the ten largest. Study-level results: Through in vitro validation, three CMV-associated chains were shown to be specific for CMV antigens. DRB1 had the most TCR associations and HLA-C the fewest, a later analysis found, with rates varying by HLA locus. HLA restriction was apparent for most CMV-associated TCR beta chains in a later analysis. For most TCR beta V segments, an earlier analysis put the productive rate at about 87% or about 30% of the time.

V gene TRBV5-4 combines with J gene TRBJ2-5; 8 bases match TRBD1. The clonotype comes from a woman aged 18-29 years in good health and CMV-seronegative. The specimen was PBMCs. CDR3 DNA sequence: TGTGCCAGCAGCTTCCCAAATACAGGGGGTGCAGAGACCCAGTACTTC. Translation: CASSFPNTGGAETQYF.